This entry concerns a single TCR beta chain. The germline CDR1 and CDR2 sequences are MDHEN and SYDVKM. The CDR3 is 14 residues long. The V gene end was trimmed by 7 bases and the J gene end by 6 bases; junction bases not matched to a gene: 5. The data are from a study of blood T cell repertoires in COVID-19. Study background: Collection of acute and convalescent COVID-19 samples took place in the United States, Italy and Spain. Sample material is recorded as cDNA or gDNA derived from T cells, B-cell-depleted T cells, or PBMCs.

Using immunoSEQ multiplex PCR, the repertoire was profiled, and TCRdb retains in-frame clones only, with some absent. The sample lists 110,000 to 150,000 clones; 75% to 85% were seen once. The chain combines TRBV28 with TRBJ2-7; 14 bases align to TRBD2. Sequenced input: peripheral blood. The sequence came from a man aged 55 to 70 with acute or convalescent COVID-19. The CDR3: CASTTSGRAREQYF. The DNA for the CDR3 is TGTGCCAGCACGACTAGCGGGAGGGCGCGCGAGCAGTACTTC.